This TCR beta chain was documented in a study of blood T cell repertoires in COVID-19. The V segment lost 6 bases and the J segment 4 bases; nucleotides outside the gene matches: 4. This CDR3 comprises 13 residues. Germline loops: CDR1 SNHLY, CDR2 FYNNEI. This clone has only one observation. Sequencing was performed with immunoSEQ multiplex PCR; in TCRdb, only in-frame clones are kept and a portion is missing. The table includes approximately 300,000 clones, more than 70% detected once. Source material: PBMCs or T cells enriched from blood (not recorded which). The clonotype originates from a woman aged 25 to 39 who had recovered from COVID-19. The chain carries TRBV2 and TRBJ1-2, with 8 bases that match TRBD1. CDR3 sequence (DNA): TGTGCCAGCAGAGGACAGGGAACCTATGGCTACACCTTC. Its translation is CASRGQGTYGYTF.